This note documents a single T cell receptor (beta chain) sequence. In the original analysis: Counts of nucleated cells, estimated from reference gene primer amplification, were obtained. This table comes from immunoSEQ multiplex PCR, and its TCRdb copy is limited to in-frame clones, with some not included. For V, J and clone size, that table is used; D and trimming come from the DNA. The sample has around 220,000 clones; roughly 84% are singletons. This entry belongs to a study of blood T cell repertoires in COVID-19. In the study overall: From the United States, Italy and Spain came samples of acute and convalescent COVID-19. In each case, the material was cDNA or gDNA derived from T cells, B-cell-depleted T cells, or PBMCs.

The germline V gene encodes CDR1 SQVTM and CDR2 ANQGSEA. This CDR3 is 14 amino acids long. With 6 bases clipped from V and 5 bases from J, the junction kept 8 bases outside the gene matches. This TCR was recovered from a man aged 40-49 years with active or convalescent COVID-19. The gene calls are TRBV29-1 and TRBJ2-1; 9 bases line up with TRBD1. The sample was peripheral blood. The CDR3 sequence is CSVSNRGRDNEQFF. The CDR3 nucleotides are TGCAGCGTATCTAACAGGGGGCGAGACAATGAGCAGTTCTTC.